The 15 T cell receptor beta chains below come from one sample, sequenced in a study of T cells in Graves' hyperthyroidism and ophthalmopathy. From RNA transcripts, TCR beta CDR3 regions were amplified. TCR CDR3 underwent first-round RT-PCR with the HTBI primer set. A single record per CDR3 protein comes from TCRdb applying MiXCR to the multiplex PCR reads. This table holds around 690,000 distinct CDR3 sequences, 15% to 20% found once. The material sequenced was blood. The source is a middle-aged man with Graves' hyperthyroidism.

This clonotype was counted a few times. This may be a read error, as it is one base from a much larger clone. The chain joins TRBV30 to TRBJ2-7; perhaps TRBD2 as D (6 bases). The germline gives CDR1 GTSNPN, CDR2 SVGIG (reference sequence). The CDR3 is 17 residues long. V lost 5 bases to trimming and J lost 6 bases, with 29 bases between them. The CDR3: CAWRGRGREAIGSEQYF. Written as DNA, the CDR3 is TGTGCCTGGCGTGGTAGGGGCAGGGAGGCCATAGGCAGCGAGCAGTACTTC.

This clonotype was counted ten times or more. The rearrangement joins TRBV6-1 to TRBJ2-7, with D maybe TRBD1 (5 bases). The CDR3 has 14 amino acids. Germline V gene sequence: CDR1 MNHNS, CDR2 SASEGT. V was shortened by 8 bases and J by 7 bases, with 21 bases between the two germline ends. For the CDR3, the DNA is TGTGCCAGCGGATTTTCGTTCCTCCCAGGGGAGCAGTACTTC. Protein sequence: CASGFSFLPGEQYF.

This clonotype came up many times. This chain joins TRBV10-3 and TRBJ2-1, with D maybe TRBD2 (6 bases). This CDR3 spans 13 amino acids. With 7 bases removed from V and 12 bases from J, the gap between germline ends came to 19 bases. Per germline, CDR1 ENHRY and CDR2 SYGVKD. CDR3 nucleotides: TGTGCCATCACTCCCGTAGCGGCAGGTGGGCAGTTCTTC. As protein: CAITPVAAGGQFF.

This clonotype was counted ten times or more. The rearrangement links TRBV20-1 to TRBJ1-6; maybe TRBD1 (6 bases). Germline CDR1 DFQATT, CDR2 SNEGSKA (reference sequence). This CDR3 spans 14 amino acids. The V gene lost 0 bases and the J gene lost 7 bases, with 10 bases spanning the gap. CDR3 in amino acids: CSARDGRGNSPLHF. Written as DNA, the CDR3 is TGCAGTGCTAGAGATGGGAGGGGGAATTCACCCCTCCACTTT.

This clonotype was recorded many times. This chain joins TRBV28 and TRBJ2-5, with D tentatively TRBD1 (5 bases). Trimming took off 5 bases at V and 6 bases at J, with 25 bases between the two ends. Germline-derived CDR1 and CDR2 are MDHEN and SYDVKM. This CDR3 region has 17 residues. The CDR3 DNA sequence: TGTGCCAGCAGTCCCCTTGGGGCCGCTCAGAATTTGAAGACCCAGTACTTC. Its translation is CASSPLGAAQNLKTQYF. The variable domain in full, completed from reference TRBV28 and TRBJ2-5, reads DVKVTQSSRYLVKRTGEKVFLECVQDMDHENMFWYRQDPGLGLRLIYFSYDVKMKEKGDIPEGYSVSREKKERFSLILESASTNQTSMYLCASSPLGAAQNLKTQYFGPGTRLLVL.

This chain joins TRBV20-1 and TRBJ2-2, with 11 bases identical to TRBD2. Germline assignment: CDR1 DFQATT and CDR2 SNEGSKA (reference sequence). V lost 1 base to trimming and J lost 5 bases; unmatched junction nucleotides: 6. The CDR3 spans 16 residues. The CDR3, as DNA: TGCAGTGCTAGAGGGGGTAGCGGGAGGGGGACCGGGGAGCTGTTTTTT. Translating gives CSARGGSGRGTGELFF.

In this sample, this clonotype turned up many times. This chain links TRBV6-2 or TRBV6-3 with TRBJ2-1; 9 bases match TRBD2. V lost 6 bases, J lost 6 bases, and 15 bases stayed unmatched. Germline values: CDR1 MNHEY, CDR2 SVGEGT. This CDR3 contains 17 residues. The CDR3 region is CASSSLSLREGANEQFF. The DNA of the CDR3 is TGTGCCAGCAGCTCCCTCTCCCTGCGGGAGGGCGCCAATGAGCAGTTCTTC.

There are a few counts of this clonotype. This may arise from a read error, as a much more abundant clone is one base away. This chain links TRBV18 with TRBJ2-1; no reliable D call. The length of the CDR3 is 13 residues. V lost 4 bases to trimming and J lost 7 bases, with 11 bases between them. CDR1 and CDR2 (germline): KGHSH, LQKENI. The CDR3 DNA follows: TGTGCCAGCTCACTCGACGAGGAGAATGAGCAGTTCTTC. Translating gives CASSLDEENEQFF. Together with reference TRBV18 and TRBJ2-1, the CDR3 gives the full variable domain: NAGVMQNPRHLVRRRGQEARLRCSPMKGHSHVYWYRQLPEEGLKFMVYLQKENIIDESGMPKERFSAEFPKEGPSILRIQQVVRGDSAAYFCASSLDEENEQFFGPGTRLTVL.

This clonotype was observed a few times. The rearrangement joins TRBV20-1 to TRBJ2-1; tentatively, D is TRBD2 (5 bases). Trimming left V 3 bases short and J 6 bases short, with 18 bases between. The CDR3 is 15 residues long. Germline V gene data show CDR1 as DFQATT and CDR2 as SNEGSKA (reference sequence). CDR3 in amino acids: CSASGIVRAGNEQFF. In DNA, the CDR3 is TGCAGTGCTAGCGGGATAGTGCGGGCCGGCAATGAGCAGTTCTTC.

This clonotype was observed many times. The V and J genes are TRBV3-1 and TRBJ2-1; TRBD2 agrees at 7 bases. With V trimmed by 3 bases and J by 1 base, 6 bases remained unmatched. There are 16 residues in the CDR3. CDR1 and CDR2 from the germline V gene are LGHDT and YNNKEL (reference sequence). This CDR3 is CASSHGGSRSYNEQFF. Here the CDR3 DNA reads TGTGCCAGCAGCCACGGCGGGAGCAGGTCCTACAATGAGCAGTTCTTC.

This clonotype was counted a single time. The rearrangement joins TRBV28 to TRBJ2-3; 8 nucleotides agree with TRBD2. Germline V CDR1 and CDR2: MDHEN, SYDVKM. Trimming removed 5 bases from V and 6 bases from J; junction bases left unmatched: 7. This CDR3 has 14 amino acids. The CDR3 nucleotides are TGTGCCAGCAGTAACGGACTAGCTTACGATACGCAGTATTTT. Translation gives CASSNGLAYDTQYF.

This chain joins TRBV29-1 and TRBJ2-2; 15 bases are shared with TRBD2. Unmatched junction bases numbered 10, after V lost 1 base and J lost 4 bases. Germline V gene data show CDR1 as SQVTM and CDR2 as ANQGSEA. There are 19 residues in the CDR3. CDR3 sequence reads: CSVEAGTSGRSRFTGELFF. DNA for the CDR3: TGCAGCGTTGAAGCCGGGACTAGCGGGAGGTCCAGGTTCACCGGGGAGCTGTTTTTT.

The chain joins TRBV20-1 to TRBJ1-5; D is unclear. Per the germline V gene, CDR1 is DFQATT and CDR2 is SNEGSKA (reference sequence). With 4 bases removed from V and 10 bases from J, the gap between germline ends came to 17 bases. The CDR3 runs to 13 residues. CDR3 nucleotide sequence: TGCAGTGCTAAAGCTCGGGCGACGGTTCCCCAGCATTTT. Translation gives CSAKARATVPQHF.

This clonotype was picked up many times. The V gene is TRBV27, the J gene TRBJ1-1, with D unclear. The germline gives CDR1 MNHEY, CDR2 SMNVEV (reference sequence). This CDR3 has 14 residues. Trimming left V 3 bases short and J 1 base short, with 9 bases between. In nucleotides, the CDR3 is TGTGCCAGCAGTTTCTCCGCTGGGAACACTGAAGCTTTCTTT. Translation: CASSFSAGNTEAFF.

The chain recombines TRBV20-1 with TRBJ1-5; D remains ambiguous. From germline, CDR1 is DFQATT and CDR2 SNEGSKA (reference sequence). CDR3 length equals 11 residues. Trimming removed 2 bases at V and 3 bases at J, with 2 bases between. The DNA of the CDR3 is TGCAGTGCTAGATACAATCAGCCCCAGCATTTT. It yields the protein CSARYNQPQHF.